A single sample is the source of the 10 T cell receptor beta chains below, sequenced in a study of beta chain features in type 1 diabetes. Expressed TCRB transcripts were sequenced because the isolated RNA had all been reverse transcribed beforehand. The protocol was immunoSEQ multiplex PCR, while the TCRdb copy is restricted to in-frame clones and leaves out a portion. The sample yields around 250,000 clones, 25% to 35% seen once. Sequenced sample: central memory CD4+ T cells from blood. These receptors all stem from a man aged 30 to 39 in good health.

V usage is TRBV18 and J usage is TRBJ2-5, with D hard to call. The J call is doubtful: the DNA matches TRBJ2-7 better. The CDR3 loop spans 13 amino acids. From germline, CDR1 is KGHSH and CDR2 LQKENI. CDR3 amino acids: CASSPGRSYEQYF. In nucleotides, the CDR3 is TGTGCCAGCTCACCTGGACGGTCCTACGAGCAGTACTTC.

The genes are TRBV19 and TRBJ2-3; 10 bases are shared with TRBD2. This CDR3 region has 17 residues. Germline trimming cut 5 bases from V and 6 bases from J; bases unmatched to any gene: 14. Per germline, CDR1 LNHDA and CDR2 SQIVND (reference sequence). The CDR3 DNA reads as TGTGCCAGTAGTCCTCGGGCTAGCGGGAGAGGGGAGGATACGCAGTATTTT. The encoded protein is CASSPRASGRGEDTQYF.

This clone has ten or more counts. J is TRBJ2-1 and V is TRBV7-2; 9 nucleotides agree with TRBD2. The V segment lost 5 bases and the J segment 1 base; nucleotides outside the gene matches: 12. CDR3 size: 18 residues. Germline CDR1 and CDR2: SGHTA and FQGNSA. CDR3 DNA: TGTGCCAGCAGCCCAGGCCCACCGGGACTAGCATCCTACAATGAGCAGTTCTTC. Encoded protein: CASSPGPPGLASYNEQFF.

This clone turned up a few times. The chain carries TRBV7-2 and TRBJ2-1; the match to TRBD2 covers 11 bases. Germline CDR1 SGHTA, CDR2 FQGNSA. This CDR3 region has 17 residues. V was pared by 0 bases and J by 6 bases, with 7 bases of the junction left unmatched. The CDR3 protein is CASSLAATSGSRNEQFF. The CDR3, as DNA: TGTGCCAGCAGCTTAGCGGCAACTAGCGGGAGTCGCAATGAGCAGTTCTTC.

The chain uses TRBV28 and TRBJ2-1; D gene ambiguous. Germline V CDR1 and CDR2: MDHEN, SYDVKM. The CDR3 totals 18 residues. The V end was cut by 2 bases, the J end by 10 bases, with 27 bases between. DNA of the CDR3: TGTGCCAGCAGTTTAAAGGGTTTGACCCGACCGAGCCACTTAGAGCAGTTCTTC. Residues: CASSLKGLTRPSHLEQFF.

V usage is TRBV29-1 and J usage is TRBJ2-1, with D tentatively TRBD2 (6 bases). Germline CDR1 reads SQVTM; CDR2 reads ANQGSEA. Trimming removed 5 bases at V and 6 bases at J, with 11 bases between. This CDR3 is 12 amino acids long. CDR3 in amino acids: CSVRLERNEQFF. The CDR3 DNA follows: TGCAGCGTTAGACTAGAGCGCAATGAGCAGTTCTTC.

This clone was counted a few times. The chain employs TRBV29-1 and TRBJ2-1, with D unclear. V was trimmed by 2 bases and J by 4 bases, leaving 15 bases between them. CDR1 is SQVTM, CDR2 ANQGSEA, per germline. The CDR3 length is 15 residues. The CDR3 sequence: CSVETGQTLYNEQFF. The CDR3 nucleotides are TGCAGCGTTGAAACCGGCCAAACGTTATACAATGAGCAGTTCTTC.

This clone was observed a few times. The rearrangement joins TRBV4-1 to TRBJ2-1, with 9 nucleotides matching TRBD1. CDR3 size: 17 residues. CDR1 and CDR2 (germline): MGHRA, YSYEKL. The V segment lost 3 bases and the J segment 10 bases; nucleotides outside the gene matches: 16. CDR3 in amino acids: CASSHDPGTGSRREQFF. CDR3 sequence (DNA): TGCGCCAGCAGCCACGACCCCGGGACAGGGTCGCGTAGGGAGCAGTTCTTC.

Comment on this clone: Distinct nucleotide sequences in the sample also encode this CDR3. The V and J genes are TRBV6-5 and TRBJ2-1; D assignment may be TRBD1 or TRBD2 (5 bases each). The germline gives CDR1 MNHEY, CDR2 SVGAGI. The CDR3 is 14 amino acids. Trimming pared 1 base from V and 8 bases from J, leaving 12 bases between. CDR3 residues: CASSYLGLADEQFF. CDR3 DNA: TGTGCCAGCAGTTACTTGGGGCTAGCCGATGAGCAGTTCTTC.

This clone was seen only a few times. The chain recombines TRBV7-9 with TRBJ2-1, with 9 bases lining up with TRBD2. The CDR3 extends over 17 amino acids. After removal of 5 bases from V and 8 bases from J, the junction contained 16 bases not matched to a gene. Germline V gives CDR1 SEHNR, CDR2 FQNEAQ (reference sequence). This chain's CDR3 is CASSIGASGVGLDEQFF. The CDR3 region has the DNA TGTGCCAGCAGCATTGGTGCTAGCGGGGTGGGGCTGGATGAGCAGTTCTTC.